A selection of T cell receptor beta chains follows, all from one sample in a study of shared clonotypes between healthy human individuals. Clones were sequenced by immunoSEQ multiplex PCR, and TCRdb holds only the in-frame ones, with some missing. The profile shows about 2 million clones, 85% to 95% of them singletons. Sequencing used naive CD4+ T cells sorted from blood. The receptors were gathered from a man aged 18 to 29 in good health. The CDR3 runs from the conserved cysteine through the conserved F or W. A row's size may be missing; if present it is once, few, many or a size class.

j_gene	abundance	v_gene	CDR3aa
TRBJ1-1	NA	TRBV5-6	CASSPLTAMNTEAFF
TRBJ1-2	NA	TRBV28	CASSWTGKGYTF
TRBJ2-7	NA	TRBV7-2	CASSPTGTGPYEQYF
TRBJ1-2	NA	TRBV6-5	CASSRYQREGYTF
TRBJ2-1	NA	TRBV6-5	CASSYSTQGKQFF
TRBJ2-1	NA	TRBV2	CASSPGLAGLGEQFF
TRBJ2-3	NA	TRBV11-3	CASSLARSTDTQYF
TRBJ1-2	NA	TRBV5-6	CASSLTGEYGYTF
TRBJ2-3	NA	TRBV11-2	CASSSIPGLAGGTQYF
TRBJ2-7	few	TRBV6-6	CASSYSKGHEQYF
TRBJ2-2	once	TRBV30	CAWSGRGAPGTGELFF
TRBJ1-1	NA	TRBV2	CASGGSPPEAFF
TRBJ1-4	NA	TRBV5-8	CASSSGTGGFEKLFF
TRBJ1-2	NA	TRBV18	CASSSTGSEGYTF
TRBJ2-7	NA	TRBV28	CASSLRVLGSGEQYF
TRBJ2-7	once	TRBV28	CAIRTGAYEQYF
TRBJ2-7	NA	TRBV9	CASSIDPTGTYEQYF
TRBJ1-4	NA	TRBV7-2	CASSLGRGEKLFF
TRBJ1-3	NA	TRBV7-3	CASSLGGPDSGNTIYF
TRBJ1-3	NA	TRBV6-1	CASSDGGYSGNTIYF
TRBJ1-5	few	TRBV28	CASSLNQPQHF
TRBJ1-6	few	TRBV6-5	CASGDHSPLHF
TRBJ2-4	NA	TRBV25-1	CASRAPSRGVKGGNIQYF
TRBJ1-2	once	TRBV7-9	CASSLTRGPGYTF
TRBJ2-3	NA	TRBV6-1	CASSDGAGTVSTDTQYF
TRBJ2-1	NA	TRBV5-1	CASTIDLSYNEQFF
TRBJ2-3	NA	TRBV7-9	CASSLGTGSGDTQYF
TRBJ2-7	NA	TRBV5-1	CASSLGQGSVYEQYF
TRBJ2-2	NA	TRBV9	CASSLRGELNTGELFF